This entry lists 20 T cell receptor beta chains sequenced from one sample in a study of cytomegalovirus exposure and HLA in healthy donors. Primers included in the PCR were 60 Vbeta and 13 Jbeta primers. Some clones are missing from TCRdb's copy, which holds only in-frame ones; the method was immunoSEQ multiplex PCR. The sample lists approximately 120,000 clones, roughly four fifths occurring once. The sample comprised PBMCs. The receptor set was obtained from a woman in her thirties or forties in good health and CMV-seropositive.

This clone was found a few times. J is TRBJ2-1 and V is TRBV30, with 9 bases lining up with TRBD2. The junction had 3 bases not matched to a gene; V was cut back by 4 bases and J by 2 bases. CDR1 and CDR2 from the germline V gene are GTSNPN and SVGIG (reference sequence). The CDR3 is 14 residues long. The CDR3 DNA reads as TGTGCCTGGATTCCTAGCGGGACCTACAATGAGCAGTTCTTC. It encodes CAWIPSGTYNEQFF. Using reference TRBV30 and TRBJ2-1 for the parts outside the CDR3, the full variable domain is SQTIHQWPATLVQPVGSPLSLECTVEGTSNPNLYWYRQAAGRGLQLLFYSVGIGQISSEVPQNLSASRPQDRQFILSSKKLLLSDSGFYLCAWIPSGTYNEQFFGPGTRLTVL.

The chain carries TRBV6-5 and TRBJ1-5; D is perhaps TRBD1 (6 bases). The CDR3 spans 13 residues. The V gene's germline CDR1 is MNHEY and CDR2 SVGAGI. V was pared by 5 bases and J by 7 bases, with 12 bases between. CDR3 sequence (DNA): TGTGCCAGCAGTCCTCCTGGGGGCCAGCCCCAGCATTTT. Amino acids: CASSPPGGQPQHF.

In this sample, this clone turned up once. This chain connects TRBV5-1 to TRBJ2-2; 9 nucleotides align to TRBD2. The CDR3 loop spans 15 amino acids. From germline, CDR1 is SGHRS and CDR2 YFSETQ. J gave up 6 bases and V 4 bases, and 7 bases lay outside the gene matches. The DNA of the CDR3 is TGCGCCAGCAGCCCCGGGACTAGCTTCTCCGGGGAGCTGTTTTTT. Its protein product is CASSPGTSFSGELFF.

This chain's CDR3 is CASSVAGGYSYEQYF. The CDR3, as DNA: TGTGCCAGCAGCGTAGCTGGCGGGTACTCCTACGAGCAGTACTTC. This chain links TRBV9 with TRBJ2-5; D possibly corresponds to TRBD2 (5 bases). The assigned J gene may be wrong: the sequence end matches TRBJ2-7 better. This CDR3 contains 15 residues. In germline, CDR1 is SGDLS, CDR2 YYNGEE.

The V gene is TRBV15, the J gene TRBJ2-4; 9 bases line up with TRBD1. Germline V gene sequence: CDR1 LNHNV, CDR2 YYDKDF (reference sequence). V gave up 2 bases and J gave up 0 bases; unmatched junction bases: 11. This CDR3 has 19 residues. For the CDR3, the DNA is TGTGCCACCAGCAGACCTACCGGGACAGGGTCATTAGCCAAAAACATTCAGTACTTC. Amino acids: CATSRPTGTGSLAKNIQYF.

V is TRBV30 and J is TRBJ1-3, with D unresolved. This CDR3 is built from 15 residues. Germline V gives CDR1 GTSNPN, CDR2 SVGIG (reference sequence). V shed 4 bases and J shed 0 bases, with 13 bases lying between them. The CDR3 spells CAWMGEGSSGNTIYF. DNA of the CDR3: TGTGCCTGGATGGGCGAGGGTTCCTCTGGAAACACCATATATTTT.

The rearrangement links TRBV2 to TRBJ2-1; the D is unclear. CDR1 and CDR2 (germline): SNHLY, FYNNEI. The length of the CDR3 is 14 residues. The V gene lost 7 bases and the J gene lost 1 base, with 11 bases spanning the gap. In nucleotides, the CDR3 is TGTGCCAGCATATACGCGGTGTCCTACAATGAGCAGTTCTTC. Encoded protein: CASIYAVSYNEQFF.

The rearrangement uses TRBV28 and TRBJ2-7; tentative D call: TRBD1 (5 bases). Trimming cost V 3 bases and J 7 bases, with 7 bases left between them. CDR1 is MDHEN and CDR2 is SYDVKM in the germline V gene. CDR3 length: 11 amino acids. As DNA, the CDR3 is TGTGCCAGCAGTTTCCGACAGGAGCAGTACTTC. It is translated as CASSFRQEQYF.

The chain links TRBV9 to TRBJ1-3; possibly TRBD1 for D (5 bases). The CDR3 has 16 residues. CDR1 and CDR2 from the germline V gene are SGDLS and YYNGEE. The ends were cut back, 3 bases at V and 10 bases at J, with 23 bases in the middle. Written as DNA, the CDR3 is TGTGCCAGCAGCGCAACAAACCTCGGGGGTTATGGAACCATATATTTT. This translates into CASSATNLGGYGTIYF.

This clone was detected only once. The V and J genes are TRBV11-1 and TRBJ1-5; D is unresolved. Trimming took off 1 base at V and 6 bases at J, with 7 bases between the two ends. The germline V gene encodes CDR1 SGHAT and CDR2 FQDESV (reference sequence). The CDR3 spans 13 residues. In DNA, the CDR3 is TGTGCCAGCAGCTTAGGGGGAGGTCAGCCCCAGCATTTT. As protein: CASSLGGGQPQHF.

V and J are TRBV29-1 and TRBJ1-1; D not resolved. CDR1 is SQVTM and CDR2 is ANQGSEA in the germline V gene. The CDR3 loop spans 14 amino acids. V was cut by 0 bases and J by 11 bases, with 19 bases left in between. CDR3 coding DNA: TGCAGCGTTGAAGATCGTGGCAGCGGAGTTGTGGCTTTCTTT. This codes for CSVEDRGSGVVAFF. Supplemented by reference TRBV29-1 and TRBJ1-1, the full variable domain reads SAVISQKPSRDICQRGTSLTIQCQVDSQVTMMFWYRQQPGQSLTLIATANQGSEATYESGFVIDKFPISRPNLTFSTLTVSNMSPEDSSIYLCSVEDRGSGVVAFFGQGTRLTVV.

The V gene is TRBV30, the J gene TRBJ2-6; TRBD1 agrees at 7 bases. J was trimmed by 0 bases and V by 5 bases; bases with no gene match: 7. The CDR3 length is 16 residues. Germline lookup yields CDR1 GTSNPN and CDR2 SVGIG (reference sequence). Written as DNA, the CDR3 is TGTGCCTGGGGGGACAGAATTCTCTCTGGGGCCAACGTCCTGACTTTC. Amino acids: CAWGDRILSGANVLTF.

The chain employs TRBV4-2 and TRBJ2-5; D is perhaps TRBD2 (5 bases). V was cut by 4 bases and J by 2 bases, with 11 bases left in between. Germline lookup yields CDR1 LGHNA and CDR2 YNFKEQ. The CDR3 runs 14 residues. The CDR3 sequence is CASSPDYTQETQYF. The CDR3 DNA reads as TGTGCCAGCAGCCCCGACTACACACAAGAGACCCAGTACTTC.

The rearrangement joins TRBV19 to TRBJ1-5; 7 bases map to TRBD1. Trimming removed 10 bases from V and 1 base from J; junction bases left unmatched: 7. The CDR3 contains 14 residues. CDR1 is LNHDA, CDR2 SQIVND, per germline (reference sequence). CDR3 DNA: TGTGCCACCCAGGGGGTCGGGAGCAATCAGCCCCAGCATTTT. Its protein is CATQGVGSNQPQHF.

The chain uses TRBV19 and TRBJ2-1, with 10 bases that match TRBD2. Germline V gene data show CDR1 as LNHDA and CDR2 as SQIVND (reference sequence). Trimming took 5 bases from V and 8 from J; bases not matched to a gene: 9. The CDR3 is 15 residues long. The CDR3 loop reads CASSYSGTSVDEQFF. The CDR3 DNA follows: TGTGCCAGTAGTTATTCCGGGACTAGCGTTGATGAGCAGTTCTTC.

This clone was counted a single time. CDR3 sequence: CAWIRGLGSGNTIYF. DNA for the CDR3: TGTGCCTGGATTCGGGGGTTGGGGTCTGGAAACACCATATATTTT. V is TRBV30 and J is TRBJ1-3, with D perhaps matching TRBD1 (5 bases). Germline V gene sequence: CDR1 GTSNPN, CDR2 SVGIG (reference sequence). V lost 4 bases, J lost 1 base, and 14 bases lay in between. CDR3 size: 15 residues.

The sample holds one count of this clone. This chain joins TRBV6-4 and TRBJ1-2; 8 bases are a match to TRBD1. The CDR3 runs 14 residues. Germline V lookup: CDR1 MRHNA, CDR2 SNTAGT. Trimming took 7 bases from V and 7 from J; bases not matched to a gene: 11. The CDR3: CASKPGQDFSGYTF. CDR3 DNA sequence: TGTGCCAGCAAGCCGGGACAGGATTTTTCTGGCTACACCTTC.

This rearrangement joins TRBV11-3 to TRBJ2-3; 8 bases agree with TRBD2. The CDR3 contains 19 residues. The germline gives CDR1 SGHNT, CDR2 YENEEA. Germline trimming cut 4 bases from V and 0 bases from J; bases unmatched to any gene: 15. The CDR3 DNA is TGTGCCAGCAGCTCCCGGGCTCTAGCGGGTATAACTAGCACAGATACGCAGTATTTT. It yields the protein CASSSRALAGITSTDTQYF.

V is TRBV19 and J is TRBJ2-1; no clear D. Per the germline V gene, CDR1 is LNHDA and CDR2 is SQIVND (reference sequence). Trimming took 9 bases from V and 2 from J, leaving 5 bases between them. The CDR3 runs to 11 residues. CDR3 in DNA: TGTGCCAGCCAGGCCTACAATGAGCAGTTCTTC. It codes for CASQAYNEQFF.

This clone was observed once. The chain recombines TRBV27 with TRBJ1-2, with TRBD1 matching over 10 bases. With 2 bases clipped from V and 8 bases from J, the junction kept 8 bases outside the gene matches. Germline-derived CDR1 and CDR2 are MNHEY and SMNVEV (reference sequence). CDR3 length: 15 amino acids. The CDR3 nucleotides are TGTGCCAGCAGTTTACAGGACAGGGGGGTCGGCGGCTACACCTTC. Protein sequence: CASSLQDRGVGGYTF.